Following are 7 T cell receptor beta chains from one sample sequenced in a study of blood T cell repertoires in COVID-19. Generated by immunoSEQ multiplex PCR, the TCRdb table keeps only in-frame clones and is missing some. The profile shows approximately 25,000 clones, around 86% of them singletons. The sequencing input was peripheral blood. These receptors were obtained from a woman older than 75 with active or convalescent COVID-19.

The chain couples TRBV7-2 to TRBJ2-2; D remains ambiguous. V was cut by 1 base and J by 1 base, with 10 bases left in between. The CDR3 is made up of 16 amino acids. CDR1 SGHTA and CDR2 FQGNSA come from the germline V gene. CDR3 DNA sequence: TGTGCCAGCAGCTTAGTGGTAGCCGGGAACACCGGGGAGCTGTTTTTT. As protein: CASSLVVAGNTGELFF. Looking up the rest from reference TRBV7-2 and TRBJ2-2 gives the full variable domain: GAGVSQSPSNKVTEKGKDVELRCDPISGHTALYWYRQSLGQGLEFLIYFQGNSAPDKSGLPSDRFSAERTGGSVSTLTIQRTQQEDSAVYLCASSLVVAGNTGELFFGEGSRLTVL.

The chain links TRBV19 to TRBJ2-7, with a possible D match to TRBD1 (6 bases). The CDR3 extends over 15 amino acids. The V end lost 0 bases, the J end lost 6 bases, and 15 bases lay between the germline ends. Germline CDR1 and CDR2: LNHDA and SQIVND (reference sequence). The CDR3 DNA follows: TGTGCCAGTAGTATAGATTCCCAGGGGCGGGCCGAGCAGTACTTC. It codes for CASSIDSQGRAEQYF.

The chain carries TRBV4-1 and TRBJ2-3; 9 nucleotides line up with TRBD2. The V segment lost 3 bases and the J segment 7 bases; nucleotides outside the gene matches: 11. Germline loops: CDR1 MGHRA, CDR2 YSYEKL. CDR3 length: 16 amino acids. The CDR3, as DNA: TGCGCCAGCAGCCACGGAGCGGGGGGCCCCGAAAATACGCAGTATTTT. It is translated as CASSHGAGGPENTQYF.

The chain combines TRBV19 with TRBJ1-3; D gene ambiguous. The CDR3 totals 12 residues. CDR1 is LNHDA, CDR2 SQIVND, per germline (reference sequence). V shed 3 bases and J shed 4 bases, with 4 bases lying between them. The CDR3 nucleotides are TGTGCCAGTAGTATCGGGGGAAACACCATATATTTT. This gives the protein CASSIGGNTIYF.

This clone was found once. CDR3 protein: CASSIARRGDQPQHF. The CDR3 DNA follows: TGTGCCAGTAGTATAGCTAGGAGGGGCGATCAGCCCCAGCATTTT. The rearrangement uses TRBV19 and TRBJ1-5; tentatively, D is TRBD1 (5 bases). The CDR3 loop spans 15 amino acids. V was shortened by 1 base and J by 5 bases, with 12 bases between the two germline ends. Germline CDR1 reads LNHDA; CDR2 reads SQIVND (reference sequence).

The chain employs TRBV11-1 and TRBJ2-5, with D maybe TRBD2 (6 bases). The length of the CDR3 is 16 residues. The ends were cut back, 2 bases at V and 3 bases at J, with 16 bases in the middle. The germline CDR1 and CDR2 sequences are SGHAT and FQDESV (reference sequence). The CDR3 nucleotides are TGTGCCAGCAGCTTACCCTCCGCGGGGAAAAAAGAGACCCAGTACTTC. It codes for CASSLPSAGKKETQYF.

The gene calls are TRBV19 and TRBJ1-4, with 11 bases fitting TRBD1. Germline loops: CDR1 LNHDA, CDR2 SQIVND (reference sequence). V lost 7 bases, J lost 7 bases, and 14 bases stayed unmatched. This CDR3 is 17 amino acids long. CDR3 protein: CASKGRTGGGEGEKLFF. The DNA for the CDR3 is TGTGCCAGTAAGGGGCGGACAGGGGGCGGCGAAGGTGAAAAACTGTTTTTT.